This TCR beta chain was identified during a study of T cells in Graves' hyperthyroidism and ophthalmopathy. CDR3 size: 15 residues. Germline lookup yields CDR1 MGHRA and CDR2 YSYEKL. V lost 1 base and J lost 4, with 11 bases in between. This clonotype was seen just once. Amplification targeted TCR beta CDR3 regions from RNA transcripts. A first-round RT-PCR of the TCR CDR3 used the HTBI primer set. TCRdb re-called the multiplex PCR reads through MiXCR, storing one row per CDR3 protein. The sample gives approximately 590,000 distinct CDR3 sequences, approximately 14% of which show up once; around 7.3% is in the top ten.

The sample was blood. This chain links TRBV4-1 with TRBJ2-1; tentative D call: TRBD2 (6 bases). This clonotype was obtained from a woman aged 25 to 45 with Graves' hyperthyroidism. As DNA, the CDR3 is TGCGCCAGCAGCCAAGTCCAGACTAGATACAATGAGCAGTTCTTC. Translating gives CASSQVQTRYNEQFF.